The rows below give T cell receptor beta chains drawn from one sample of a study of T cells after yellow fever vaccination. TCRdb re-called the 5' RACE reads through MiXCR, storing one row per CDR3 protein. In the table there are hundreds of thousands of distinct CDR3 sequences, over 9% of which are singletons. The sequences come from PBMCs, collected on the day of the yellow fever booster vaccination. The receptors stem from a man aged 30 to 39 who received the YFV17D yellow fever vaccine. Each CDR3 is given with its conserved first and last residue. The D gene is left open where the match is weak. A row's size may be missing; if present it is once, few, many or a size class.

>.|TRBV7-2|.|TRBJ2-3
CASSPTLARGDTQYF
TGTGCCAGCAGCCCGACCCTAGCCAGGGGAGATACGCAGTATTTT
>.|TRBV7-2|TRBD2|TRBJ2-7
CASSSSGTRWYF
TGTGCCAGCAGCTCGTCCGGGACTAGGTGGTACTTC
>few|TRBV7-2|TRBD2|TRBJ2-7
CASSFTSGPAYEQYF
TGTGCCAGCAGCTTCACTAGCGGGCCCGCCTACGAGCAGTACTTC
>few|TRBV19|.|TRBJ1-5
CASSTTVTRLQPQHF
TGTGCCAGTAGTACGACAGTCACTCGTCTTCAGCCCCAGCATTTT
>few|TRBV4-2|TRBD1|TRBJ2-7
CASSPTGSEQYF
TGTGCCAGCAGCCCGACAGGGAGCGAGCAGTACTTC
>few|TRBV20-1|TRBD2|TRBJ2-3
CSASSGRATDTQYF
TGCAGTGCTAGCTCCGGGAGGGCCACAGATACGCAGTATTTT
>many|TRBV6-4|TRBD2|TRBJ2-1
CASSPSGLASYNEQFF
TGTGCCAGCAGCCCTAGCGGACTAGCTTCTTACAATGAGCAGTTCTTC
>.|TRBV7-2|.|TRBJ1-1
CASSLQRGGRTEAFF
TGTGCCAGCAGCTTACAAAGGGGAGGAAGGACTGAAGCTTTCTTT
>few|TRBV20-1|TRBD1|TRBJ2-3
CTVGAGGADTQYF
TGCACCGTGGGGGCAGGGGGCGCAGATACGCAGTATTTT
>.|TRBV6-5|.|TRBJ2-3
CASSYPERNTDTQYF
TGTGCCAGCAGTTACCCGGAGCGAAACACAGATACGCAGTATTTT
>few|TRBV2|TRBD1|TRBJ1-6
CASTGTAYNSPLHF
TGTGCCAGCACGGGGACAGCCTATAATTCACCCCTCCACTTT
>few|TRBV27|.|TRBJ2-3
CASSQTWSTDTQYF
TGTGCCAGCAGTCAAACCTGGAGCACAGATACGCAGTATTTT
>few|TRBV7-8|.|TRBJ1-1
CASTRGEPNTEAFF
TGTGCCAGCACCCGGGGAGAGCCGAACACTGAAGCTTTCTTT
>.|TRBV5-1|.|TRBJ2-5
CASSLEVRGSQETQYF
TGCGCCAGCAGCTTGGAAGTCAGGGGATCCCAAGAGACCCAGTACTTC
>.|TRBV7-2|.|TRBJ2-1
CASSAVENEQFF
TGTGCCAGCAGCGCAGTGGAAAATGAGCAGTTCTTC
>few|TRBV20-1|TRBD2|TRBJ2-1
CSASTSGYYNEQFF
TGCAGTGCTTCAACTAGCGGGTACTACAATGAGCAGTTCTTC
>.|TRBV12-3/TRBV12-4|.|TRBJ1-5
CASTNRGLQPQHF
TGTGCCAGCACCAACCGGGGACTGCAGCCCCAGCATTTT
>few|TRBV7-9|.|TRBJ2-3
CASSFGDISSTDTQYF
TGTGCCAGCAGCTTCGGGGACATTTCTAGCACAGATACGCAGTATTTT
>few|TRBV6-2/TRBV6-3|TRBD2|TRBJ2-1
CASRPGLAGKGGIYNEQFF
TGTGCCAGCAGACCCGGACTAGCGGGAAAGGGGGGGATCTACAATGAGCAGTTCTTC
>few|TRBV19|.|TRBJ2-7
CASSMRGSYEQYF
TGTGCCAGTAGTATGAGGGGCTCCTACGAGCAGTACTTC
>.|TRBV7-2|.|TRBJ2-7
CASSSWGYEQYF
TGTGCCAGCAGCTCGTGGGGCTACGAGCAGTACTTC
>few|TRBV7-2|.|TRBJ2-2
CASSQRVGTNTGELFF
TGTGCCAGCAGCCAGCGGGTTGGAACGAACACCGGGGAGCTGTTTTTT
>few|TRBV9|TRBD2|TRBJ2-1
CASSLRGGSDSYNEQFF
TGTGCCAGCAGCCTCAGAGGCGGGAGCGACTCCTACAATGAGCAGTTCTTC
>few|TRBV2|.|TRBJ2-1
CASSRRADYNEQFF
TGTGCCAGCAGTCGCAGGGCTGACTACAATGAGCAGTTCTTC
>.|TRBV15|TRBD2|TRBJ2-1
CATSRDRPSGNNEQFF
TGTGCCACCAGCAGAGATAGGCCTAGCGGGAACAATGAGCAGTTCTTC
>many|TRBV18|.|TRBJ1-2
CASSPQQLSGGYTF
TGTGCCAGCTCACCACAACAACTCTCCGGGGGCTACACCTTC
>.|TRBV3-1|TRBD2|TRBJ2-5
CASSHSASGTQETQYF
TGTGCCAGCAGCCATTCGGCTAGCGGGACCCAAGAGACCCAGTACTTC
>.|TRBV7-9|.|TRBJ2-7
CASSGPPAFPSYEQYF
TGTGCCAGCAGCGGACCTCCAGCCTTTCCCTCCTACGAGCAGTACTTC
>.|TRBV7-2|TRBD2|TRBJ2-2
CASSQAQRGAGELFF
TGTGCCAGCAGCCAAGCGCAGCGGGGGGCTGGGGAGCTGTTTTTT
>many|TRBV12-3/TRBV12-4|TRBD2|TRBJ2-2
CASSTSGDTGELFF
TGTGCCAGCAGTACTAGCGGGGACACCGGGGAGCTGTTTTTT
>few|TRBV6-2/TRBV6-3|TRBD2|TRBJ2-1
CASSYTGTSGNHEQFF
TGTGCCAGCAGTTACACCGGGACTAGCGGGAATCATGAGCAGTTCTTC
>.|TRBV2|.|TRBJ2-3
CASRREVDTQYF
TGTGCCAGCAGGAGGGAGGTGGATACGCAGTATTTT
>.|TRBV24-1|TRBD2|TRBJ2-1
CATSDTLAGLNEQFF
TGTGCCACCAGTGATACATTAGCGGGCCTCAATGAGCAGTTCTTC
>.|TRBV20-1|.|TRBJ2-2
CSARPHTSSRTGELFF
TGCAGTGCTAGGCCTCATACTAGCTCACGCACCGGGGAGCTGTTTTTT
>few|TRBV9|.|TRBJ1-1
CASSVEWRAEHTEAFF
TGTGCCAGCAGCGTAGAATGGAGGGCCGAGCACACTGAAGCTTTCTTT
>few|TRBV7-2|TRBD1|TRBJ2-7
CASWPGQESYEQYF
TGTGCCAGCTGGCCGGGACAGGAGTCCTACGAGCAGTACTTC
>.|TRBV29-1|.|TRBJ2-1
CSVELGEQFF
TGCAGCGTAGAGTTAGGTGAGCAGTTCTTC
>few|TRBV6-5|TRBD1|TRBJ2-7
CASSYSHGTGGYEQYF
TGTGCCAGCAGTTACTCGCATGGGACAGGGGGCTACGAGCAGTACTTC
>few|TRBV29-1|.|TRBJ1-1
CSGANTEAFF
TGCAGCGGGGCCAACACTGAAGCTTTCTTT